These 24 T cell receptor beta chains originate from one sample sequenced in a study of identical twins (dated by TCRdb to 2016 to 2017). Receptor amplification or capture employed 5' RACE. Data came from an Illumina HiSeq 2000. In-frame beta chains were kept once TCRdb had trimmed the public reads at Q25 with fastp and called clones with MiXCR. One record per CDR3 amino acid sequence lists the most common genes and DNA. The sample data list about 520,000 distinct CDR3 sequences, and approximately 22% of these were observed just once. The ten most abundant clones make up around 1% of the sample. This same sample was also taken into another study, of T cells expressing NK-cell markers.

The sequenced sample was CD4+ T cells sorted from blood. All receptors derive from a woman younger than 35 in good health.

The V gene is TRBV19, the J gene TRBJ2-3; possibly TRBD2 for D (7 bases). Trimming took off 4 bases at V and 5 bases at J, with 19 bases between the two ends. Germline CDR1 and CDR2: LNHDA and SQIVND (reference sequence). The CDR3 sequence is 16 residues long. The CDR3 DNA reads TGTGCCAGTAGTACCCGAGGTCGGGGGGCCGGAGATACGCAGTATTTT. Its protein product is CASSTRGRGAGDTQYF. Looking up the rest from reference TRBV19 and TRBJ2-3 gives the full variable domain: DGGITQSPKYLFRKEGQNVTLSCEQNLNHDAMYWYRQDPGQGLRLIYYSQIVNDFQKGDIAEGYSVSREKKESFPLTVTSAQKNPTAFYLCASSTRGRGAGDTQYFGPGTRLTVL.

The chain uses TRBV20-1 and TRBJ2-5, with 8 bases that match TRBD1. The germline V gene has CDR1 DFQATT and CDR2 SNEGSKA (reference sequence). V was pared by 1 base and J by 5 bases, with 3 bases of the junction left unmatched. The CDR3 is made up of 13 amino acids. This CDR3 reads CSARGNRGETQYF. Here the CDR3 DNA reads TGCAGTGCTAGAGGGAACAGGGGGGAGACCCAGTACTTC.

The V and J genes are TRBV5-4 and TRBJ2-1, with 7 bases fitting TRBD2. Germline V gives CDR1 SGHNT, CDR2 YYREEE (reference sequence). The CDR3 sequence is 15 residues long. V dropped 1 base and J dropped 5; count of bases not matched to a gene: 6. The CDR3 DNA reads as TGTGCCAGCAGCTTGAGAGGGAGGGCGGACAATGAGCAGTTCTTC. Protein sequence: CASSLRGRADNEQFF.

This clonotype came up a few times. J is TRBJ2-1 and V is TRBV12-3 or TRBV12-4; 7 bases line up with TRBD2. Germline trimming cut 8 bases from V and 0 bases from J; bases unmatched to any gene: 19. This CDR3 has 19 residues. CDR3 sequence reads: CASGGSGSTVFSSYNEQFF. CDR3 DNA: TGTGCCAGCGGCGGTAGCGGGTCAACCGTTTTTAGCTCCTACAATGAGCAGTTCTTC.

The table lists this clonotype with many counts. This chain uses TRBV6-5 with TRBJ1-1; tentatively, D is TRBD1 (5 bases). Germline V lookup: CDR1 MNHEY, CDR2 SVGAGI. V shed 4 bases and J shed 7 bases, with 16 bases lying between them. This CDR3 is 14 amino acids long. The CDR3 DNA sequence: TGTGCCAGCAGTTTTCAGGGCCTTCATAGTGAAGCTTTCTTT. Protein sequence: CASSFQGLHSEAFF.

This clonotype was recorded a few times. The genes are TRBV6-4 and TRBJ2-7, with D possibly matching TRBD1 (6 bases). V was cut by 0 bases and J by 2 bases, with 17 bases left in between. Per the germline V gene, CDR1 is MRHNA and CDR2 is SNTAGT. This CDR3 spans 17 amino acids. The CDR3 nucleotides read TGTGCCAGCAGTGACTCGATTGACAGGACCTTCCCCTACGAGCAGTACTTC. It is translated as CASSDSIDRTFPYEQYF.

V and J are TRBV11-2 and TRBJ2-5; no clear D gene. The V gene's germline CDR1 is SGHAT and CDR2 FQNNGV. CDR3 length: 11 amino acids. The V gene lost 5 bases and the J gene lost 13 bases, with 14 bases spanning the gap. CDR3 amino acids: CASSRGTPMYF. The CDR3 DNA reads as TGTGCCAGCAGCCGAGGCACGCCTATGTACTTC.

The chain carries TRBV7-2 and TRBJ1-5; D might be TRBD1 (6 bases). V lost 5 bases, J lost 3 bases, and 11 bases lay in between. The CDR3 has 14 residues. Germline CDR1 is SGHTA and CDR2 is FQGNSA. This chain's CDR3 is CASSLDRNNQPQHF. Here the CDR3 DNA reads TGTGCCAGCAGCCTAGACAGGAACAATCAGCCCCAGCATTTT.

The gene calls are TRBV23-1 and TRBJ1-6; D is unresolved. TRBV23-1 is an open reading frame whose function is uncertain. The V end was cut by 8 bases, the J end by 8 bases, with 13 bases between. The CDR3 sequence is 13 residues long. CDR3 in DNA: TGCGCCAGCGTTCGGACGTATCATTCACCCCTCCACTTT. Residues: CASVRTYHSPLHF.

The chain employs TRBV11-2 and TRBJ2-5, with 8 nucleotides matching TRBD2. This CDR3 has 17 residues. With V trimmed by 5 bases and J by 5 bases, 16 bases remained unmatched. Germline assignment: CDR1 SGHAT and CDR2 FQNNGV. CDR3 sequence (DNA): TGTGCCAGCAGCCGCACCGGGACTAGTGGTTTAGGGGAGACCCAGTACTTC. Translated, it gives CASSRTGTSGLGETQYF. Full variable domain (missing parts from reference TRBV11-2 and TRBJ2-5): EAGVAQSPRYKIIEKRQSVAFWCNPISGHATLYWYQQILGQGPKLLIQFQNNGVVDDSQLPKDRFSAERLKGVDSTLKIQPAKLEDSAVYLCASSRTGTSGLGETQYFGPGTRLLVL.

This sequence joins TRBV7-9 and TRBJ1-2, with D uncertain. There are 14 residues in the CDR3. CDR1 is SEHNR, CDR2 FQNEAQ, per germline (reference sequence). V gave up 1 base and J gave up 4 bases, with 10 bases separating them. This CDR3 is CASSLEMRSYGYTF. The CDR3 DNA reads as TGTGCCAGCAGCTTAGAAATGAGGTCCTATGGCTACACCTTC.

The chain employs TRBV13 and TRBJ2-1; D is possibly TRBD1 or TRBD2 (6 bases each). Germline assignment: CDR1 PRHDT and CDR2 FYEKMQ (reference sequence). The CDR3 has 15 amino acids. V lost 2 bases and J lost 4, with 12 bases in between. The CDR3 nucleotides are TGTGCCAGCAGCTTACCCGGGGGCGTTTACAATGAGCAGTTCTTC. Amino acid sequence: CASSLPGGVYNEQFF.

A few counts support this clonotype. The V and J genes are TRBV20-1 and TRBJ1-4; D perhaps matches TRBD1 (5 bases). V lost 0 bases and J 7 bases, leaving 15 bases between the germline ends. Germline values: CDR1 DFQATT, CDR2 SNEGSKA (reference sequence). The CDR3 has 15 residues. The CDR3 loop is CSARDLGGVSEKLFF. The CDR3 DNA follows: TGCAGTGCTAGAGACCTGGGGGGGGTCTCTGAAAAACTGTTTTTT.

J is TRBJ2-7 and V is TRBV11-3; the D gene is possibly TRBD2 (5 bases). The V and J ends lost 6 bases and 6 bases respectively, with 21 bases between them. This CDR3 is built from 15 residues. Germline V gives CDR1 SGHNT, CDR2 YENEEA. DNA for the CDR3: TGTGCCAGCAGTGCCGGGGATCTTTATTCGGGCGAGCAGTACTTC. Protein product: CASSAGDLYSGEQYF.

This clonotype has a count of ten or more. The V call is TRBV7-2, the J call TRBJ2-7; 10 positions match TRBD1. Germline values: CDR1 SGHTA, CDR2 FQGNSA. CDR3 length equals 13 residues. J lost 5 bases, V lost 3 bases, and 1 base had no gene match. CDR3 region: CASSFGTGDEQYF. In DNA form, the CDR3 reads TGTGCCAGCAGCTTTGGGACAGGGGACGAGCAGTACTTC.

This clonotype was seen a handful of times. The J gene is TRBJ2-2, the V gene TRBV5-1; D is perhaps TRBD1 (6 bases). Germline V gene lookup returns CDR1 SGHRS and CDR2 YFSETQ. Trimming left V 0 bases short and J 4 bases short, with 16 bases between. This CDR3 region has 17 residues. The CDR3 here is CASSLDQGIVFTGELFF. Written as DNA, the CDR3 is TGCGCCAGCAGCTTGGATCAGGGGATCGTTTTCACCGGGGAGCTGTTTTTT.

This rearrangement joins TRBV3-1 to TRBJ1-2, with D uncertain. Deletions cut 0 bases from V and 8 bases from J, with 7 bases between. The CDR3 runs 12 residues. The germline CDR1 and CDR2 sequences are LGHDT and YNNKEL (reference sequence). In DNA form, the CDR3 reads TGTGCCAGCAGCCAAGAAGCAAGAGGCTACACCTTC. Encoded protein: CASSQEARGYTF.

This clonotype was seen ten or more times. In nucleotides, the CDR3 is TGCAGTGCACGAGGACACGGCTTTTGGCACTTT. As protein: CSARGHGFWHF. V and J are TRBV20-1 and TRBJ1-6; the D gene is possibly TRBD1 (5 bases). V lost 6 bases and J 19 bases, leaving 19 bases between the germline ends. This CDR3 contains 11 residues. Looked up from germline, CDR1 is DFQATT and CDR2 is SNEGSKA (reference sequence).

The chain uses TRBV4-1 and TRBJ1-1; D call uncertain. The germline V gene encodes CDR1 MGHRA and CDR2 YSYEKL. The CDR3 spans 15 residues. V was cut by 6 bases and J by 2 bases, with 16 bases left in between. The CDR3 region has the DNA TGCGCCAGCAGGCCATTGGCTGGCGCCAACACTGAAGCTTTCTTT. Translating it yields CASRPLAGANTEAFF.

A few counts support this clonotype. The DNA for the CDR3 is TGCAGGTGCTGGGGACAGGGAGCTGGACAGCCCCAGCATTTT. Protein product: CRCWGQGAGQPQHF. V is TRBV29-1 and J is TRBJ1-5, with TRBD1 matching 9 bases. The germline V gene has CDR1 SQVTM and CDR2 ANQGSEA. The CDR3 has 14 amino acids.

This clonotype was found a few times. The chain employs TRBV20-1 and TRBJ1-1; the D is unclear. Germline loops: CDR1 DFQATT, CDR2 SNEGSKA (reference sequence). Trimming shortened V by 4 bases and J by 2 bases, and 8 bases separated the two germline ends. CDR3 length: 12 amino acids. The CDR3: CSAIGDNTEAFF. As DNA, the CDR3 is TGCAGTGCTATCGGGGATAACACTGAAGCTTTCTTT.

The J gene is TRBJ2-3, the V gene TRBV20-1, with no clear D. The CDR3 length is 14 residues. The V gene's germline CDR1 is DFQATT and CDR2 SNEGSKA (reference sequence). The V gene lost 4 bases and the J gene lost 0 bases, with 11 bases spanning the gap. CDR3 DNA sequence: TGCAGTGCTAATCCTCCTAGAAGCACAGATACGCAGTATTTT. Amino acids: CSANPPRSTDTQYF.

The chain is built from TRBV5-6 and TRBJ1-2; D unclear. The CDR3 sequence is 15 residues long. Germline lookup yields CDR1 SGHDT and CDR2 YYEEEE. V gave up 2 bases and J gave up 3 bases, with 14 bases separating them. The DNA for the CDR3 is TGTGCCAGCAGCTTACCCATGGTTCATGACTATGGCTACACCTTC. As protein: CASSLPMVHDYGYTF.

This clonotype was picked up many times. The V call is TRBV7-8, the J call TRBJ1-2, with D perhaps matching TRBD1 (6 bases). This CDR3 comprises 15 residues. Per the germline V gene, CDR1 is SGHVS and CDR2 is FQNEAQ. Trimming removed 1 base from V and 0 bases from J, with 9 bases in between. CDR3 region: CASSLEEGANYGYTF. CDR3 bases: TGTGCCAGCAGCTTAGAGGAGGGGGCTAACTATGGCTACACCTTC.